The rows below give T cell receptor beta chains drawn from one sample of a study of control samples from healthy donors and cancer patients. TCRdb's table, derived via immunoSEQ multiplex PCR, lists solely in-frame clones and lacks some. This sample has around 80,000 clones, with roughly 93% found just once. The sample consisted of blood. These receptors all stem from a woman aged 25 to 39 in good health. CDR3s include the opening cysteine and the closing phenylalanine or tryptophan. Each record gives: J gene, V gene, clone size, D gene, CDR3 protein, CDR3 DNA. The D gene is left open where the match is weak. The size field is filled for only some rows; it gives once, few, many or a size class.

TRBJ1-1	TRBV4-1	NA	TRBD1	CASSQDNRGAFF	TGCGCCAGCAGCCAAGATAACAGGGGAGCTTTCTTT
TRBJ1-4	TRBV2	once	NA	CASRVDVNEKLFF	TGTGCCAGCAGGGTGGACGTTAATGAAAAACTGTTTTTT
TRBJ1-2	TRBV3-1/TRBV3-2	NA	NA	CASSRAGQNYGYTF	TGTGCCAGCAGCCGCGCTGGACAGAACTATGGCTACACCTTC
TRBJ1-6	TRBV6-6	NA	TRBD1	CASRRDRAPAFGSPLHF	TGTGCCAGCAGGCGAGACAGGGCTCCTGCGTTTGGTTCACCCCTCCACTTT
TRBJ1-3	TRBV6-1	NA	NA	CASSARSQSLESGNTIYF	TGTGCCAGCAGTGCAAGATCACAGAGCCTTGAATCTGGAAACACCATATATTTT
TRBJ1-2	TRBV3-1/TRBV3-2	NA	TRBD1	CASSATRGPVGGYTF	TGTGCCAGCAGCGCCACCAGGGGGCCGGTCGGTGGCTACACCTTC
TRBJ1-1	TRBV5-6	once	NA	CASSLEGLNTEAFF	TGTGCCAGCAGCTTGGAAGGGTTGAACACTGAAGCTTTCTTT
TRBJ1-6	TRBV10-1	NA	TRBD1	CASRLWTGVPLYNSPLHF	TGCGCCAGCAGGTTGTGGACAGGGGTTCCTCTCTATAATTCACCCCTCCACTTT
TRBJ2-2	TRBV4-2	NA	NA	CASSPLGNTGELFF	TGTGCCAGCAGCCCCCTCGGGAACACCGGGGAGCTGTTTTTT
TRBJ1-2	TRBV3-1/TRBV3-2	NA	TRBD1	CASSQEFLGQGGTYGYTF	TGTGCCAGCAGCCAAGAGTTCCTGGGTCAGGGGGGTACCTATGGCTACACCTTC
TRBJ2-2	TRBV27	NA	NA	CASSLQRSNTGELFF	TGTGCCAGCAGTTTACAACGGTCCAACACCGGGGAGCTGTTTTTT
TRBJ2-5	TRBV19	NA	TRBD1	CASSFGTGGRETQYF	TGTGCCAGTAGTTTTGGGACAGGGGGCCGAGAGACCCAGTACTTC
TRBJ2-2	TRBV10-1	NA	NA	CASSERVPGELFF	TGCGCCAGCAGTGAGAGGGTCCCTGGGGAGCTGTTTTTT
TRBJ1-1	TRBV5-4	NA	TRBD1	CASSLEGAYLMGTEAFF	TGTGCCAGCAGCTTGGAGGGGGCATACCTAATGGGCACTGAAGCTTTCTTT
TRBJ2-1	TRBV24-1	NA	NA	CATSVDHREQFF	TGTGCCACCAGTGTCGACCACAGGGAGCAGTTCTTC